These T cell receptor beta chains were read from a single sample in a study of cytomegalovirus exposure and HLA in healthy donors. Assay used: immunoSEQ multiplex PCR; TCRdb lists only in-frame clones, some missing. The sample holds 100,000 to 150,000 clones, around three quarters seen once. Sequencing was performed on PBMCs. Every receptor here comes from a woman in her forties in good health and CMV-seropositive. The CDR3 runs from the conserved cysteine through the conserved F or W. The D gene is left open where the match is weak. Part of the rows lack a size; the others show once, few, many or a class for expanded clones.

clone_size	v_call	d_call	j_call	cdr3_nt	cdr3_aa
few	TRBV28	TRBD1	TRBJ1-5	TGTGCCACCAACACAGCAGGGGGAAGCAATCAGCCCCAGCATTTT	CATNTAGGSNQPQHF
NA	TRBV6-5	NA	TRBJ1-4	TGTGCCAGCAGTGCCAGGGTGCATGAAAAACTGTTTTTT	CASSARVHEKLFF
NA	TRBV7-9	TRBD2	TRBJ2-7	TGTGCCAGCAGCCCCCAGACTAGCAGTACCTCCTACGAGCAGTACTTC	CASSPQTSSTSYEQYF
NA	TRBV7-9	NA	TRBJ2-7	TGTGCCAGCAGCTTAGCGAACAGTCGCGAGCAGTACTTC	CASSLANSREQYF
NA	TRBV19	TRBD1	TRBJ1-1	TGTGCCACCCGCCCCTCAAGACAGGGCACTGAAGCTTTCTTT	CATRPSRQGTEAFF
once	TRBV28	NA	TRBJ1-2	TGTGCCAGCAGTCCTCAGGGTCACTATGGCTACACCTTC	CASSPQGHYGYTF
NA	TRBV7-2	TRBD1	TRBJ1-2	TGTGCCAGCAGCGCACAGGGGGCGCGGGGCTACACCTTC	CASSAQGARGYTF
NA	TRBV11-2	NA	TRBJ1-1	TGTGCCAGCAGCTTAGTAGGCGGGGGCCTCGGGTACACTGAAGCTTTCTTT	CASSLVGGGLGYTEAFF
NA	TRBV7-2	TRBD2	TRBJ2-3	TGTGCCAGCAGCCTGCTGCTAGCGGGAGAAATCCATACGCAGTATTTT	CASSLLLAGEIHTQYF
NA	TRBV19	TRBD1	TRBJ1-1	TGTGCCAGTAGTCCACTGCCGGGACAGGTGAACACTGAAGCTTTCTTT	CASSPLPGQVNTEAFF
few	TRBV29-1	TRBD2	TRBJ2-3	TGCAGCGTTGATTCTAGCGGATCTAGCACAGATACGCAGTATTTT	CSVDSSGSSTDTQYF
NA	TRBV6-5	NA	TRBJ2-1	TGTGCCAGCAGTTACGGGGCAGGGCATAATGAGCAGTTCTTC	CASSYGAGHNEQFF
NA	TRBV6-5	TRBD1	TRBJ2-7	TGTGCCAGCAGTTACTCGGGACAGCACTCCTACGAGCAGTACTTC	CASSYSGQHSYEQYF
NA	TRBV19	NA	TRBJ2-3	TGTGCCAGTAGTATAGGAAGACAGTCAGATACGCAGTATTTT	CASSIGRQSDTQYF
NA	TRBV11-2	NA	TRBJ2-7	TGTGCCAGCAGTCCAATAACTAAGGACGAGCAGTACTTC	CASSPITKDEQYF
NA	TRBV2	TRBD1	TRBJ1-2	TGTGCCAGCACCCAGACGACAGGGGGCAACTATGGCTACACCTTC	CASTQTTGGNYGYTF
NA	TRBV14	TRBD1	TRBJ1-4	TGTGCCAGCAGCCAAACGGGACAGTCAACTAATGAAAAACTGTTTTTT	CASSQTGQSTNEKLFF
NA	TRBV7-8	NA	TRBJ2-7	TGTGCCAGCAGCTTAAGCGGGTCCTCCTACGAGCAGTACTTC	CASSLSGSSYEQYF
NA	TRBV7-9	TRBD2	TRBJ2-3	TGTGCCAGCAGACCTCGGACTAGCGGGTCATTGGATACGCAGTATTTT	CASRPRTSGSLDTQYF
NA	TRBV7-6	NA	TRBJ2-7	TGTGCCAGCAGCCACGAGGCAGGGTCCTACGAGCAGTACTTC	CASSHEAGSYEQYF
few	TRBV7-8	NA	TRBJ2-3	TGTGCCAGCAGCCCCGGGACTCAGTGGGCCACAGATACGCAGTATTTT	CASSPGTQWATDTQYF
NA	TRBV27	TRBD2	TRBJ2-1	TGTGCCAGCTCTATAGCGGGAGAGCATGAGCAGTTCTTC	CASSIAGEHEQFF
NA	TRBV7-9	TRBD1	TRBJ1-5	TGTTCCAGCAGCTTACAGGGGAATCAGCCCCAGCATTTT	CSSSLQGNQPQHF
NA	TRBV19	NA	TRBJ1-5	TGTGCCAGTAGGGAAGGAGGGCGTCAGCCCCAGCATTTT	CASREGGRQPQHF
NA	TRBV30	TRBD2	TRBJ2-2	TGTGCCTGGAGTCGAACGGGAGGCGTCGGGGAGCTGTTTTTT	CAWSRTGGVGELFF
NA	TRBV7-9	NA	TRBJ2-1	TGTGCCAGCAGCTTCTGGCCGGGAAGGAGCTCCTACAATGAGCAGTTCTTC	CASSFWPGRSSYNEQFF
once	TRBV27	TRBD1	TRBJ2-1	TGTGCCAGCTTCCCCCTTGGGGACAGGGGACCCAATGAGCAGTTCTTC	CASFPLGDRGPNEQFF
NA	TRBV28	TRBD2	TRBJ2-7	TGTGCCAGCAGCTACCCACTAGCGGGAGGAATGGCAAGGACCTACGAGCAGTACTTC	CASSYPLAGGMARTYEQYF
NA	TRBV27	TRBD2	TRBJ2-3	TGTGCCAGCAGTCCACGACTAGCGGGGGGCACAGATACGCAGTATTTT	CASSPRLAGGTDTQYF
few	TRBV28	TRBD1	TRBJ2-7	TGTGCCAGCAGTGCCCCGGACAGGGCCGAGCAGTACTTC	CASSAPDRAEQYF
NA	TRBV9	TRBD1	TRBJ2-3	TGTGCCAGCAGCGACCGGGACAGGAGGTTAAATACGCAGTATTTT	CASSDRDRRLNTQYF
NA	TRBV29-1	TRBD1	TRBJ1-1	TGCAGCGTTGGGGCAGGGGGAGGCACTGAAGCTTTCTTT	CSVGAGGGTEAFF
NA	TRBV29-1	NA	TRBJ2-3	TGCAGCGTCGGTTTATCGGGCACAGGTACGCAGTATTTT	CSVGLSGTGTQYF
NA	TRBV5-1	TRBD1	TRBJ2-7	TGCGCCAGCAGCCCCCCGGGACAGGGACCCTACGAGCAGTACTTC	CASSPPGQGPYEQYF
few	TRBV19	TRBD2	TRBJ2-6	TGTGCCAGTAGTATGAGGGAGGGGAGCTCTGGGGCCAACGTCCTGACTTTC	CASSMREGSSGANVLTF
NA	TRBV28	TRBD2	TRBJ2-7	TGTGCCAGCAGTTTAAGCGGGGGGCCGTCCGGTTCATACTACGAGCAGTACTTC	CASSLSGGPSGSYYEQYF
NA	TRBV2	NA	TRBJ2-7	TGTGCCAGCAGACCCGGGGGAGGGCAGTACTTC	CASRPGGGQYF
NA	TRBV28	TRBD1	TRBJ2-7	TGTGCCAGCAGTTTAACGGACAGGGTCTACGAGCAGTACTTC	CASSLTDRVYEQYF
NA	TRBV5-1	NA	TRBJ2-2	TGCGCCAGCAGCGTGGGCCAGGAGGCCGGGGAGCTGTTTTTT	CASSVGQEAGELFF
once	TRBV9	TRBD2	TRBJ2-3	TGTGCCAGCAGCGCCGGACTAGCGGGAGGACTCCATACGCAGTATTTT	CASSAGLAGGLHTQYF
NA	TRBV11-2	TRBD2	TRBJ2-2	TGTGCCAGCAGCTTTGGGACTAGTTATACCGGGGAGCTGTTTTTT	CASSFGTSYTGELFF
once	TRBV7-6	NA	TRBJ2-1	TGTGCCAGCAGCCAAAAGCGGAGCTCCTACAATGAGCAGTTCTTC	CASSQKRSSYNEQFF
NA	TRBV2	TRBD2	TRBJ2-7	TGTGCCAGCAGTGGAACGGCTAGCGGGAAGGGGGAGCAGTACTTC	CASSGTASGKGEQYF
NA	TRBV27	TRBD2	TRBJ2-7	TGTGCCAGCAGTCGGGACCTTTTCGGGACTAGCCCCTACGAGCAGTACTTC	CASSRDLFGTSPYEQYF
NA	TRBV21-1	NA	TRBJ2-7	TGTGCCAGCGGATACTTACTAGCGGGAGGGCCCTACGAGCAGTACTTC	CASGYLLAGGPYEQYF
few	TRBV30	TRBD1	TRBJ2-1	TGTGCCTGGAGTGAGGGACAGGGGGTGGATGAGCAGTTCTTC	CAWSEGQGVDEQFF